This is a list of T cell receptor beta chains from one sample in a study of identical twins. TCRdb passed the 5' RACE reads through MiXCR, listing each CDR3 protein once. The profile shows roughly 1,500,000 distinct CDR3 sequences, 25% to 35% of them singletons. The material sequenced was cord blood. Receptors were obtained from a newborn girl in good health. CDR3s include the opening cysteine and the closing phenylalanine or tryptophan. The D gene is left open where the match is weak. Only part of the rows carry a size: once, few, many, or a class if the clone is expanded.

>TRBV11-2|NA|TRBJ2-2|few|14
TGTGCCAGCAGCTTAGCCCCCTTTACCGGGGAGCTGTTTTTT
CASSLAPFTGELFF
>TRBV5-6|NA|TRBJ1-1|NA|16
TGTGCCAGCAGCTTGTTGTCGTTCTGGGTGGACACTGAAGCTTTCTTT
CASSLLSFWVDTEAFF
>TRBV10-3|NA|TRBJ2-7|NA|14
TGTGCCATCAGGCAGGGTTTGGCGCGCTACGAGCAGTACTTC
CAIRQGLARYEQYF
>TRBV6-6|NA|TRBJ1-5|few|14
TGTGCCAGCAGCCCAGAATTCGGGAGTCAGCCCCAGCATTTT
CASSPEFGSQPQHF
>TRBV11-2|TRBD2|TRBJ2-7|NA|15
TGTGCCAGCAGCTTATCTCCGGCGCGGGGGAATGAGCAGTACTTC
CASSLSPARGNEQYF
>TRBV20-1|NA|TRBJ1-5|NA|12
TGCAGTGCTAGAGGGACGGATCAGCCCCAGCATTTT
CSARGTDQPQHF
>TRBV10-3|NA|TRBJ2-3|NA|14
TGTGCCATCAGTGACGGACAAAGCACAGATACGCAGTATTTT
CAISDGQSTDTQYF
>TRBV29-1|TRBD1|TRBJ2-5|NA|13
TGCAGCGTTGACCCACAGGGGGGAGAGACCCAGTACTTC
CSVDPQGGETQYF
>TRBV11-2|TRBD1|TRBJ2-7|NA|17
TGTGCCAGCAGCCCCCGCCGGGGGACAGGGCCTTACAATGAGCAGTACTTC
CASSPRRGTGPYNEQYF
>TRBV7-9|NA|TRBJ2-3|few|15
TGTGCCGGCAGCTTAGCGACTTCTCCCACAGATACGCAGTATTTT
CAGSLATSPTDTQYF
>TRBV21-1|NA|TRBJ2-2|NA|18
TGTGCCAGCAGCAATCGAAGGCAGGGGCTTTCTAACACCGGGGAGCTGTTTTTT
CASSNRRQGLSNTGELFF
>TRBV28|TRBD2|TRBJ2-7|once|16
TGTGCCAGCAGTTTCTTGAGGACTAGCGGGAGTAATGAGCAGTACTTC
CASSFLRTSGSNEQYF
>TRBV19|TRBD1|TRBJ2-1|NA|14
TGTGCCAGTACCACAGGGGGCAACTACAATGAGCAGTTCTTC
CASTTGGNYNEQFF
>TRBV14|TRBD1|TRBJ2-7|NA|15
TGTGCCAGCAGCCGGGCCGGGACAGGCGCCTACGAGCAGTACTTC
CASSRAGTGAYEQYF
>TRBV20-1|TRBD1|TRBJ2-3|NA|12
TGCAGTGAACAGGGGGCCGCAGATACGCAGTATTTT
CSEQGAADTQYF
>TRBV20-1|NA|TRBJ2-7|NA|14
TGCAGTGCCACTCATCATGCGGGACGCTACGAGCAGTACTTC
CSATHHAGRYEQYF
>TRBV24-1|TRBD1|TRBJ2-7|NA|16
TGTGCCACCAGTGATTTAATCCCCGGGACAGGCCCACGGCGGTACTTC
CATSDLIPGTGPRRYF
>TRBV15|NA|TRBJ1-1|NA|12
TGTGCCACCAGCGTAAGGGACACTGAAGCTTTCTTT
CATSVRDTEAFF
>TRBV6-5|TRBD2|TRBJ2-5|NA|14
TGTGCCAGCAAACCAGGGACTAGTAACAATGAGCAGTACTTC
CASKPGTSNNEQYF
>TRBV5-1|TRBD2|TRBJ2-3|few|15
TGCGCCAGCAGCTGGGGACTAGCTATATCAGATACGCAGTATTTT
CASSWGLAISDTQYF
>TRBV20-1|NA|TRBJ1-2|NA|13
TGCAGTGCTAGAGATAAGATCCTCTATGGCTACACCTTC
CSARDKILYGYTF
>TRBV7-2|TRBD2|TRBJ2-5|NA|14
TGTGCCAGCAGCTTATTTAGCGGGAGGACCGAGCAGTGCTTC
CASSLFSGRTEQCF
>TRBV27|NA|TRBJ2-5|NA|13
TGTGTCAGCAGTTTCTTGGCACAAGAGACCCAGTACTTC
CVSSFLAQETQYF
>TRBV4-2|TRBD2|TRBJ2-1|NA|17
TGTGCCAGCAGCCAAGATTTTGCCGGGACTAGCTTTAATGAGCAGTTCTTC
CASSQDFAGTSFNEQFF
>TRBV7-2|NA|TRBJ2-3|many|16
TGTGCCAGCAGCTCAGCCGGACGGCTAGCCGCCAATACGCAGTATTTT
CASSSAGRLAANTQYF
>TRBV27|TRBD1|TRBJ2-7|NA|14
TGTGCCAGCAGTTTATCGATACAGGGGTTTGAGCAGTACTTC
CASSLSIQGFEQYF
>TRBV5-1|TRBD1|TRBJ2-6|few|17
TGCGCCAGCAGCCAAGGGACAGGGGGCGTGGGGGCCAACGTCCTGACTTTC
CASSQGTGGVGANVLTF